These 11 T cell receptor beta chains came from one sample sequenced in a study of blood T cell repertoires in COVID-19. Only in-frame clones appear in the TCRdb table, and some are missing; sequencing was by immunoSEQ multiplex PCR. The sample lists roughly 520,000 clones; over 75% were seen once. The specimen was PBMCs or T cells enriched from blood (not recorded which). The receptor set was obtained from a woman between 35 and 50 years old who had recovered from COVID-19.

The chain carries TRBV27 and TRBJ1-2; 10 bases align to TRBD1. This CDR3 region has 18 residues. The germline V gene encodes CDR1 MNHEY and CDR2 SMNVEV (reference sequence). V was clipped by 6 bases and J by 0 bases; unmatched bases: 13. This chain's CDR3 is CASSQTGTGESSNYGYTF. The CDR3, as DNA: TGTGCCAGCAGCCAAACCGGGACAGGGGAATCTTCTAACTATGGCTACACCTTC.

The chain combines TRBV11-2 with TRBJ2-7; D is undetermined. Germline V gene sequence: CDR1 SGHAT, CDR2 FQNNGV. This CDR3 comprises 15 residues. Trimming left V 2 bases short and J 0 bases short, with 11 bases between. The CDR3 coding sequence is TGTGCCAGCAGCTTATACGGCGGAGCCTCCTACGAGCAGTACTTC. Its translation: CASSLYGGASYEQYF.

V gene TRBV12-2 combines with J gene TRBJ1-3; TRBD1, as called in the table, went unchecked against the DNA. TRBV12-2 is labeled a pseudogene. The CDR3 contains 16 residues. The CDR3 DNA reads as TGTGCAAGTCGCTTAGATAGGACAGGAGAGTGGGACACCATATATTTT. It specifies CASRLDRTGEWDTIYF.

In its sample, this clone was seen once. V gene TRBV7-2 combines with J gene TRBJ2-6; 7 positions match TRBD1. With 0 bases clipped from V and 0 bases from J, the junction kept 5 bases outside the gene matches. The CDR3 loop spans 18 amino acids. Germline assignment: CDR1 SGHTA and CDR2 FQGNSA. CDR3 sequence (DNA): TGTGCCAGCAGCTTAGCAGGGGGCAGTTACTCTGGGGCCAACGTCCTGACTTTC. Translation: CASSLAGGSYSGANVLTF.

The chain links TRBV19 to TRBJ1-6, with 7 bases that match TRBD1. CDR1 LNHDA and CDR2 SQIVND come from the germline V gene (reference sequence). The J segment lost 8 bases and the V segment lost 3 bases, leaving 13 bases of the junction unmatched. CDR3 length: 17 amino acids. The CDR3 region is CASSITWTGLGDSPLHF. In nucleotides, the CDR3 is TGTGCCAGTAGTATCACCTGGACAGGCCTTGGGGATTCACCCCTCCACTTT. The full variable domain, completed using reference TRBV19 and TRBJ1-6, is DGGITQSPKYLFRKEGQNVTLSCEQNLNHDAMYWYRQDPGQGLRLIYYSQIVNDFQKGDIAEGYSVSREKKESFPLTVTSAQKNPTAFYLCASSITWTGLGDSPLHFGNGTRLTVT.

The chain carries TRBV5-1 and TRBJ2-1, with 9 nucleotides matching TRBD2. In germline, CDR1 is SGHRS, CDR2 YFSETQ. This CDR3 is built from 15 residues. The ends lost 5 bases at V and 7 bases at J; junction bases unmatched: 10. The DNA for the CDR3 is TGCGCCAGCAGATCAGAGGGACTAGCTAAAAATGAGCAGTTCTTC. Translating gives CASRSEGLAKNEQFF.

The chain is built from TRBV15 and TRBJ2-7; maybe TRBD1 (6 bases). Per the germline V gene, CDR1 is LNHNV and CDR2 is YYDKDF (reference sequence). The CDR3 covers 14 residues. The V gene lost 3 bases and the J gene lost 0 bases, with 9 bases spanning the gap. The DNA for the CDR3 is TGTGCCACCAGCAGTAGGGGGAACTCCTACGAGCAGTACTTC. Translated, it gives CATSSRGNSYEQYF.

In DNA, the CDR3 is TGTGCCAGCAGCAGGACGGAGGGCCCCTACGAGCAGTACTTC. This gives the protein CASSRTEGPYEQYF. V usage is TRBV7-9 and J usage is TRBJ2-7; a weak D match, TRBD2 (6 bases). This CDR3 comprises 14 residues. V was shortened by 5 bases and J by 2 bases, with 13 bases between the two germline ends. Germline assignment: CDR1 SEHNR and CDR2 FQNEAQ (reference sequence).

The V call is TRBV27, the J call TRBJ1-6, with D possibly matching TRBD1 (5 bases). Germline CDR1 reads MNHEY; CDR2 reads SMNVEV (reference sequence). With 3 bases removed from V and 10 bases from J, the gap between germline ends came to 10 bases. The CDR3 loop spans 13 amino acids. This CDR3 reads CASSLGGLSPLHF. The CDR3 DNA follows: TGTGCCAGCAGTTTGGGGGGTCTATCACCCCTCCACTTT.

This clone was found once. The chain has TRBV10-3 and TRBJ2-1; D is unresolved. Germline CDR1 is ENHRY and CDR2 is SYGVKD. V dropped 0 bases and J dropped 3 bases, with 15 bases sitting between them. The CDR3 runs 17 residues. DNA for the CDR3: TGTGCCATCAGTGAGTCGAAGATGGCGGATCTCTACAATGAGCAGTTCTTC. Protein: CAISESKMADLYNEQFF.

The V and J genes are TRBV7-2 and TRBJ1-1, with 9 nucleotides matching TRBD1. The CDR3 consists of 15 residues. Trimming removed 4 bases from V and 9 bases from J; junction bases left unmatched: 12. CDR1 and CDR2 (germline): SGHTA, FQGNSA. The CDR3 loop reads CASSSRQGGGSKAFF. The CDR3 DNA sequence: TGTGCCAGCAGCTCAAGACAGGGGGGGGGTTCCAAAGCTTTCTTT.